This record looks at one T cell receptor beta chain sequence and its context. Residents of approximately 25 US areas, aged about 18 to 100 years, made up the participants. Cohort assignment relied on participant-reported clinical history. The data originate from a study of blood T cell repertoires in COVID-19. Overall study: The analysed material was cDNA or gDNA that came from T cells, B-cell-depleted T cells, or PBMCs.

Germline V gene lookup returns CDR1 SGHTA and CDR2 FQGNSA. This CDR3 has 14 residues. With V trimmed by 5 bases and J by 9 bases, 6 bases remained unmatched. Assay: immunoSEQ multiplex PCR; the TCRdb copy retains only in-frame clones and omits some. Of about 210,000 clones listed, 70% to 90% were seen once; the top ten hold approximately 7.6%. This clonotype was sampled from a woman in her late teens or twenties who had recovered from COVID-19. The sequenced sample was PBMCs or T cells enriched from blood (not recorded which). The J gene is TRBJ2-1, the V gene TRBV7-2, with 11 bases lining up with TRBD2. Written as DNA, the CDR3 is TGTGCCAGCAGCGATAGCGGGGGGGCGGGTGAGCAGTTCTTC. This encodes CASSDSGGAGEQFF.